The clone carrying this T cell receptor (beta chain) occurred a few times. The antigen remains unidentified. The sample is drawn from a study of T cells after yellow fever vaccination. Study findings and constraints: Relatively few clonotypes were ones that appeared in both CD4 and CD8 compartments.

TCRdb analysed the 5' RACE reads with MiXCR anew, one entry per CDR3 protein. The sample carries approximately 160,000 distinct CDR3 sequences, around 9.7% recorded once. The CDR3 is made up of 11 amino acids. Trimming pared 5 bases from V and 16 bases from J, leaving 15 bases between. CDR1 is LNHDA and CDR2 is SQIVND in the germline V gene (reference sequence). V usage is TRBV19 and J usage is TRBJ2-1; D tentatively fits TRBD1 or TRBD2 (6 bases each). The sample here was CD8+ T cells sorted from PBMCs, taken 45 days after the yellow fever booster vaccination. This TCR was recovered from a man between 18 and 35 years old who received the YFV17D yellow fever vaccine. In DNA form, the CDR3 reads TGTGCCAGTAGTCGAGGGGGGTTGGTATTCTTC. As protein: CASSRGGLVFF.